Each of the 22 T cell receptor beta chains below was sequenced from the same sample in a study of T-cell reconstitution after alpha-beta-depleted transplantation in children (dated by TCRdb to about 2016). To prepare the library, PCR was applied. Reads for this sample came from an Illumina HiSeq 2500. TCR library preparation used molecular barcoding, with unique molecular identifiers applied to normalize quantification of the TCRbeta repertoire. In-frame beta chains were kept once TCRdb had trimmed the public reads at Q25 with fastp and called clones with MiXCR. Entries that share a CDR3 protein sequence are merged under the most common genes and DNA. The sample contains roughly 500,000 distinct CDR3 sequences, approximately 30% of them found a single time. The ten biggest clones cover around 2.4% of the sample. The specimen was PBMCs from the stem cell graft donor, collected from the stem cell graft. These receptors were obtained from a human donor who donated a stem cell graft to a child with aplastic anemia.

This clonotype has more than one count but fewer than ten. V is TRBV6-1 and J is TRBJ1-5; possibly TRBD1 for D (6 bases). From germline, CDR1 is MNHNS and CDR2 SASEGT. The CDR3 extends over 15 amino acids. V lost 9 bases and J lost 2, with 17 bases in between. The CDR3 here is CASKGGVGRNQPQHF. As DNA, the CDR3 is TGTGCCAGTAAGGGGGGGGTCGGCCGCAATCAGCCCCAGCATTTT.

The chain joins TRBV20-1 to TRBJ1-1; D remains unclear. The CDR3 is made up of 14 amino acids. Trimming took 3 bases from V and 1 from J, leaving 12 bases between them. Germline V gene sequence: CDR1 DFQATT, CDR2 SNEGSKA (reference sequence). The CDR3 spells CSASPDSTNTEAFF. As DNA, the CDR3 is TGCAGTGCTAGCCCTGATAGCACGAACACTGAAGCTTTCTTT.

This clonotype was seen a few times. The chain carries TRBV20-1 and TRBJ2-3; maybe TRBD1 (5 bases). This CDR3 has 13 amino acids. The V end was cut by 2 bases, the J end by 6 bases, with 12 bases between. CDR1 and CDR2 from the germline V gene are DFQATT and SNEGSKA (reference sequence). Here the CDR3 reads CSARRQGQDTQYF. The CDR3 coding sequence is TGCAGTGCTAGACGGCAGGGCCAGGATACGCAGTATTTT.

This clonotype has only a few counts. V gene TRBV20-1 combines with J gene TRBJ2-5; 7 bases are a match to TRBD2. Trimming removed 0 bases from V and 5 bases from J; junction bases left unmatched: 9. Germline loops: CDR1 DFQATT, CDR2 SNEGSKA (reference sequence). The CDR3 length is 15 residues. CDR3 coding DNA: TGCAGTGCTAGAGAGCCGAGCGGGATGCGTGAGACCCAGTACTTC. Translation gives CSAREPSGMRETQYF.

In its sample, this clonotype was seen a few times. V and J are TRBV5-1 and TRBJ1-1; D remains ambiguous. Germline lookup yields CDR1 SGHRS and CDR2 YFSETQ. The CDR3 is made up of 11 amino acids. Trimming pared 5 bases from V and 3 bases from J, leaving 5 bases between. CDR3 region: CASRDDTEAFF. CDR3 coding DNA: TGCGCCAGCAGGGATGACACTGAAGCTTTCTTT.

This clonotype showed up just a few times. DNA for the CDR3: TGTGCCAGCAGCTCGCAAAGAGGAGCCCAGCATTTT. Protein sequence: CASSSQRGAQHF. The V call is TRBV7-2, the J call TRBJ1-5, with D uncertain. Germline loops: CDR1 SGHTA, CDR2 FQGNSA. The V end lost 4 bases, the J end lost 11 bases, and 12 bases lay between the germline ends. This CDR3 region has 12 residues.

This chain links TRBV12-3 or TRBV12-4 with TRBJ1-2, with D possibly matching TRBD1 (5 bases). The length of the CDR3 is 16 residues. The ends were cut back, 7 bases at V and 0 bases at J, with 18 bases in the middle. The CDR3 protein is CASMPTGLSTNYGYTF. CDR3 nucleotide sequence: TGTGCCAGCATGCCCACAGGCCTTAGTACTAACTATGGCTACACCTTC.

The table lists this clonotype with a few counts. CDR3 sequence: CASNTLDRYTDTQYF. The CDR3 DNA reads as TGTGCCAGCAATACACTAGACAGATACACAGATACGCAGTATTTT. J is TRBJ2-3 and V is TRBV6-2 or TRBV6-3, with D tentatively TRBD1 or TRBD2 (5 bases each). Trimming left V 7 bases short and J 2 bases short, with 16 bases between. This CDR3 is built from 15 residues. From germline, CDR1 is MNHEY and CDR2 SVGEGT.

CDR3 bases: TGTGCCAGCAGTTGTAGTTCCTCTGATAGGGGCGGAGATACGCAGTATTTT. As protein: CASSCSSSDRGGDTQYF. The J gene is TRBJ2-3, the V gene TRBV28, with a weak D call TRBD1 (5 bases). V lost 4 bases, J lost 5 bases, and 22 bases lay in between. The CDR3 contains 17 residues. Germline V gene data show CDR1 as MDHEN and CDR2 as SYDVKM.

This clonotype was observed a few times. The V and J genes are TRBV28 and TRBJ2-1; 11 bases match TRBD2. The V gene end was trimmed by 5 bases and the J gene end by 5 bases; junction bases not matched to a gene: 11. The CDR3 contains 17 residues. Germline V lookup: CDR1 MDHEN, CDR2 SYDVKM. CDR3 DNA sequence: TGTGCCAGCAGTCTAGGGGGTTGGGGACTAGCGGACAATGAGCAGTTCTTC. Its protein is CASSLGGWGLADNEQFF.

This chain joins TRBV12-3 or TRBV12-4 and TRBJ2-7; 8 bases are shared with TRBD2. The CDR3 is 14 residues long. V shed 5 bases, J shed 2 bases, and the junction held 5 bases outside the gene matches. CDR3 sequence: CASSTGTRPYEQYV. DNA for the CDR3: TGTGCCAGCAGTACCGGGACTAGACCCTACGAGCAGTACGTC.

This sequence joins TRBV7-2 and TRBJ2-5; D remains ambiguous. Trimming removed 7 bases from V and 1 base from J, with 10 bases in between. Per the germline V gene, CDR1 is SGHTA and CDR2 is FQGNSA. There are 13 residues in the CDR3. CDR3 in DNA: TGTGCCAGCATGCGGACGGTCCAAGAGACCCAGTACTTC. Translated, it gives CASMRTVQETQYF.

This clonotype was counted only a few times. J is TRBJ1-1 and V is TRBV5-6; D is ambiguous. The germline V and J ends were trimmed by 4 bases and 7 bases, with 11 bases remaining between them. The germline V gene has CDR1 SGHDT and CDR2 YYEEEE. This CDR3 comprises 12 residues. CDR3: CASSTPDHEAFF. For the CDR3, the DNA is TGTGCCAGCAGCACCCCGGACCATGAAGCTTTCTTT.

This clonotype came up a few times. The CDR3 is CASSLKGASGDTQYF. In DNA form, the CDR3 reads TGTGCCAGCAGCTTGAAGGGGGCCAGTGGAGATACGCAGTATTTT. This chain joins TRBV5-6 and TRBJ2-3, with 7 bases fitting TRBD1. Germline V gives CDR1 SGHDT, CDR2 YYEEEE. V was clipped by 1 base and J by 5 bases; unmatched bases: 7. The CDR3 is made up of 15 amino acids.

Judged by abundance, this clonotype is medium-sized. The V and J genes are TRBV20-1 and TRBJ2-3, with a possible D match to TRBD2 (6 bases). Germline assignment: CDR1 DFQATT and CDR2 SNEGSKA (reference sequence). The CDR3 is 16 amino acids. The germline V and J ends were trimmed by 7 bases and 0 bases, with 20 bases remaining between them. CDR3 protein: CSVREETTSSTDTQYF. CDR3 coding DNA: TGCAGTGTCAGGGAGGAGACTACCTCTAGCACAGATACGCAGTATTTT.

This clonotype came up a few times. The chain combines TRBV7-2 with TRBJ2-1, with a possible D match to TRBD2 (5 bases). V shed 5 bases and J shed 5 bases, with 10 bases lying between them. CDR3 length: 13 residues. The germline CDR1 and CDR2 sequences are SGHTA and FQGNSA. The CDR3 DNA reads TGTGCCAGCAGCCCTTGGGAGAACAATGAGCAGTTCTTC. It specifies CASSPWENNEQFF.

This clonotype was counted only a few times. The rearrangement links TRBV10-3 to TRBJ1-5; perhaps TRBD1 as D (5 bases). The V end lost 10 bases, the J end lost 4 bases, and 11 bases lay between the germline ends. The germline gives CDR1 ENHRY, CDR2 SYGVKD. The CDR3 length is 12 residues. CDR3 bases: TGTGCCACTGGGACGTCGAATCAGCCCCAGCATTTT. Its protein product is CATGTSNQPQHF.

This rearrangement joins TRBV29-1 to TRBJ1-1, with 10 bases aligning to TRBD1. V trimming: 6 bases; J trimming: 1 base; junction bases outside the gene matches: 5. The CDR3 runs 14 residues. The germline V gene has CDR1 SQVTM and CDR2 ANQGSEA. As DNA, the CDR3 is TGCAGCGTCGTCAGGACAGGGGGGAACACTGAAGCTTTCTTT. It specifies CSVVRTGGNTEAFF.

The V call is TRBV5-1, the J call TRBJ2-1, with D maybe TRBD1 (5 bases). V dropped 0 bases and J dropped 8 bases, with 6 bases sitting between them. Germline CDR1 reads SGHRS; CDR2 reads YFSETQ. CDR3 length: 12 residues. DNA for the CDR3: TGCGCCAGCAGCTTGGCGACAGATGAGCAGTTCTTC. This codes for CASSLATDEQFF.

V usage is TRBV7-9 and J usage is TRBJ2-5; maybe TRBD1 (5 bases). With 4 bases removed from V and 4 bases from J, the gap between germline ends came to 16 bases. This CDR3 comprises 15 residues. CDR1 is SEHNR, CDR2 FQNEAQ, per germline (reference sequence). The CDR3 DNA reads TGTGCCAGCAGCTCACTAAGGGGCCGGCCAGAGACCCAGTACTTC. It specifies CASSSLRGRPETQYF.

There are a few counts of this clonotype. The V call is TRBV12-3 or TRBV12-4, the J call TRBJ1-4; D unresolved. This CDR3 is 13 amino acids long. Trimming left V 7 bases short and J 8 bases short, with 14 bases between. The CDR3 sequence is CASTGVGKEKLFF. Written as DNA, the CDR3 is TGTGCCAGCACGGGTGTCGGAAAGGAAAAACTGTTTTTT.

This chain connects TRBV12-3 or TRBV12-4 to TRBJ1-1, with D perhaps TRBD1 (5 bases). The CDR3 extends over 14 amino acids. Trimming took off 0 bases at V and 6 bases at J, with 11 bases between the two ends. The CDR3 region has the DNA TGTGCCAGCAGTTTAGCGCTGGGGCAGTCTGAAGCTTTCTTT. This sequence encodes CASSLALGQSEAFF.